Included here is one T cell receptor (beta chain) sequence, with context. What it binds is not known. It was patients with CD8+CD57+ cell expansion by flow cytometry who were chosen for sequencing. All participating patients were living with severe acquired aplastic anemia. These data are taken from a study of CD8+CD57+ T cells in acquired aplastic anemia. Genomic DNA acted as the template from which TCR beta VDJ combination and CDR3 sequence profiling were carried out. Using its own MiXCR run on the reads, TCRdb lists one record per CDR3 protein. The repertoire holds around 180,000 distinct CDR3 sequences, with 48% as singletons. Unmatched junction bases numbered 6, after V lost 2 bases and J lost 5 bases. CDR1 and CDR2 from the germline V gene are SNHLY and FYNNEI. This CDR3 contains 15 residues. Study-wide points: Overlap between patients and controls comprised 25 to 35 CD8+ CDR3 sequences. Patients showed no significant difference from controls in CD8+ Simpson's diversity.

Source material: sorted CD4+, CD8+, or CD8+CD57+ T cells (not recorded which) from PBMCs. The sequence derives from a human donor with aplastic anemia. V usage is TRBV2 and J usage is TRBJ2-7, with TRBD1 matching 10 bases. This CDR3 is CASSETPGQGNEQYF. As DNA, the CDR3 is TGTGCCAGCAGTGAAACCCCGGGACAGGGGAACGAGCAGTACTTC.